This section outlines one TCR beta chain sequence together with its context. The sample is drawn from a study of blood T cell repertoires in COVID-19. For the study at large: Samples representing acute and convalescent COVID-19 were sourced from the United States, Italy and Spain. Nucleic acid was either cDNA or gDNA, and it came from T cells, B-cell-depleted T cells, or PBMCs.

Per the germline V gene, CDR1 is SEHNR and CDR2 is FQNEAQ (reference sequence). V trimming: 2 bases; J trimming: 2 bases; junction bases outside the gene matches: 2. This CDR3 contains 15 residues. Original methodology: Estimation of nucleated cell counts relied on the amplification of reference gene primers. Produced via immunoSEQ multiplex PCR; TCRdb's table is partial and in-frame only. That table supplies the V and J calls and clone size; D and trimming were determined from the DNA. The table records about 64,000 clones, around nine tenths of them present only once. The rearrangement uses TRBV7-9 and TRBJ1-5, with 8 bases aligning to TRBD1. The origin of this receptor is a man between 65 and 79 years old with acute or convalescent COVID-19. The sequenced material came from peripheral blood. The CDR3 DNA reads TGTGCCAGCAGCTTACAGGGGGCGGGCAATCAGCCCCAGCATTTT. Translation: CASSLQGAGNQPQHF.